What follows describes a single T cell receptor beta chain. This sample's treatment: oral pan-JAK inhibitor, 5-10 mg twice daily. Reverse transcription of extracted RNA yielded cDNA, which provided the sequencing template. Libraries were prepared by immunoSEQ multiplex PCR; TCRdb keeps only in-frame clonotypes and omits some of them. In the table there are 250,000 to 350,000 clones, around three fifths of which are singletons. This entry belongs to a study of CD8+ T cells in alopecia areata. The sequence was collected from a human donor with alopecia areata. The sample was CD4+ T cells sorted from blood, taken at week 52, from a patient treated with tofacitinib.

The CDR3 region has the DNA TGTGCCAGCTCACTTTGGGACTCTCAAGAGACCCAGTACTTC. It is translated as CASSLWDSQETQYF. The chain is built from TRBV18 and TRBJ2-5; D possibly corresponds to TRBD2 (6 bases). This CDR3 is 14 amino acids long. Trimming shortened V by 4 bases and J by 2 bases, and 11 bases separated the two germline ends. In germline, CDR1 is KGHSH, CDR2 LQKENI.